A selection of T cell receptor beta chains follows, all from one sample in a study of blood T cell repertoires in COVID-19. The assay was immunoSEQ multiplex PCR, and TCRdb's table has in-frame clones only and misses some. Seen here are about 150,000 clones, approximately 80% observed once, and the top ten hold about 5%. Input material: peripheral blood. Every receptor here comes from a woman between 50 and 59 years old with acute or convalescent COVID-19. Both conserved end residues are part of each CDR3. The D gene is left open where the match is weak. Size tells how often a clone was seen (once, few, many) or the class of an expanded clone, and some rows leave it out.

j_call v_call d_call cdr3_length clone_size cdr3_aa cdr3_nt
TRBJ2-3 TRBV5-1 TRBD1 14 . CASSSGQGEGTQYF TGCGCCAGCAGCTCGGGACAGGGGGAAGGTACGCAGTATTTT
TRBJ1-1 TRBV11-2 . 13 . CASSANVGGEAFF TGTGCCAGCAGCGCTAATGTGGGGGGTGAAGCTTTCTTT
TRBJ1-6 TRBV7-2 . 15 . CASSQDTSYNSPLHF TGTGCCAGCAGCCAAGACACCTCCTATAATTCACCCCTCCACTTT
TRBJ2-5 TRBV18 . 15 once CASSPSGQFQETQYF TGTGCCAGCTCACCATCCGGACAGTTCCAAGAGACCCAGTACTTC
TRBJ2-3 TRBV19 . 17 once CASSIKQDTDLTDTQYF TGTGCCAGTAGTATAAAACAGGACACCGATCTCACAGATACGCAGTATTTT
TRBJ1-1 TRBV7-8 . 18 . CASSSDYDVDRPNTEAFF TGTGCCAGCAGCTCAGATTACGACGTGGACAGACCCAACACTGAAGCTTTCTTT
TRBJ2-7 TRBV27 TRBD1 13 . CASSHDRGYEQYF TGTGCCAGCAGTCACGACAGGGGTTACGAGCAGTACTTC
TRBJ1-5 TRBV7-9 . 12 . CASSLEEKPQHF TGTGCCAGCAGCTTAGAAGAGAAGCCCCAGCATTTT
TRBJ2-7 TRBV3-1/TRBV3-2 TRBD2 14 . CASSRVTGGGEQYF TGTGCCAGCAGCCGAGTAACGGGGGGGGGCGAGCAGTACTTC
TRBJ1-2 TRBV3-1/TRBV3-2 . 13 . CASSPDGLDGYTF TGTGCCAGCAGTCCCGATGGGCTGGATGGCTACACCTTC
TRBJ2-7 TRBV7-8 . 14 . CASSLYGSSYEQYF TGTGCCAGCAGCTTGTACGGGAGCTCCTACGAGCAGTACTTC
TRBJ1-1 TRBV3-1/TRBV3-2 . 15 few CASSQGSGHRLEAFF TGTGCCAGCAGCCAAGGGTCGGGACACCGATTAGAAGCTTTCTTT
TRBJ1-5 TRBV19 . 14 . CASSIGQRGQPQHF TGTGCCAGTAGTATAGGACAGAGAGGTCAGCCCCAGCATTTT
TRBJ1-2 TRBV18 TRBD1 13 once CASSPDRQGDYTF TGTGCCAGCTCACCCGATCGACAGGGAGACTACACCTTC